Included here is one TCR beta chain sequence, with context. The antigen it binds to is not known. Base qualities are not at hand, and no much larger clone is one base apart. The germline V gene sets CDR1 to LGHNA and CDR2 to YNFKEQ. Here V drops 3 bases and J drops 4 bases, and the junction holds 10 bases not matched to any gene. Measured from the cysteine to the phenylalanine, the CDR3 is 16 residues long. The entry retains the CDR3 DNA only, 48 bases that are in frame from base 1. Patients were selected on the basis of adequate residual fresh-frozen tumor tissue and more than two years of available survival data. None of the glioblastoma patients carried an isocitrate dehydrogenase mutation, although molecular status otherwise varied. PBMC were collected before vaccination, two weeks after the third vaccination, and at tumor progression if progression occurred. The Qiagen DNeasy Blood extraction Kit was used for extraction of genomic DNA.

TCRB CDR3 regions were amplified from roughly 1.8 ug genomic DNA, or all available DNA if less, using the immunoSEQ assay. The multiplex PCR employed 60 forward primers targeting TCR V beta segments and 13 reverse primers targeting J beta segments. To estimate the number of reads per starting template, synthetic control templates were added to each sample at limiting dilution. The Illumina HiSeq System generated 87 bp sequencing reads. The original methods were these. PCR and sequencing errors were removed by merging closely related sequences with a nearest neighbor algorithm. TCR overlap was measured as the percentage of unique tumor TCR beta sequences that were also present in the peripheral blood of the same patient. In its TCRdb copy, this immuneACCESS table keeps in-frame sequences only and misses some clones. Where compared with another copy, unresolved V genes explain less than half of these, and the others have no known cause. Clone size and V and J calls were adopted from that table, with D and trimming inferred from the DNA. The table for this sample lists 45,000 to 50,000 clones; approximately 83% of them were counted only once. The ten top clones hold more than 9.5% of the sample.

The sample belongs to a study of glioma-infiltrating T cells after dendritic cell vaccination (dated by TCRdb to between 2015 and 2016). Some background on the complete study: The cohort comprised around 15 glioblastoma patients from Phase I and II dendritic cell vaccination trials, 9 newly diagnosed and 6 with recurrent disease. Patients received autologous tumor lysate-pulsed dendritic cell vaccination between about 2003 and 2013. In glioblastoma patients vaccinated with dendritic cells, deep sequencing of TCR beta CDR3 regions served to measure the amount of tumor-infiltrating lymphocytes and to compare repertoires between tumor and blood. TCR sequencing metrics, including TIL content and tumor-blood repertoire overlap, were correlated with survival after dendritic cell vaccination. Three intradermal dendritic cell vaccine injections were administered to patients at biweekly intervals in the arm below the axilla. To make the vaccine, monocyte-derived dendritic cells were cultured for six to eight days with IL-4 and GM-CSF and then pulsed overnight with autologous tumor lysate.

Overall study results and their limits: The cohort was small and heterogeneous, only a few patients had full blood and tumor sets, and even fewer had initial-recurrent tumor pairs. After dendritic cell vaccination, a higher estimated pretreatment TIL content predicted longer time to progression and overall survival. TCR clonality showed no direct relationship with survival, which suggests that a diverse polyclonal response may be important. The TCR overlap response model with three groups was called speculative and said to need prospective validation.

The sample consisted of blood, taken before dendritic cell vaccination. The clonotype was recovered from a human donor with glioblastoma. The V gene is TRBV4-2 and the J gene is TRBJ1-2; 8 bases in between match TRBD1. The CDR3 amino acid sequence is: CASSQTGQDTIYGYTF. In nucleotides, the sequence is TGTGCCAGCAGCCAGACGGGACAGGATACTATCTATGGCTACACCTTC.